A single sample is the source of the 2 T cell receptor beta chains below, sequenced in a study of identical twins. TCRdb recomputed calls from the 5' RACE reads with MiXCR, one row per CDR3 protein. The table has 700,000 to 950,000 distinct CDR3 sequences, more than 9% seen once. These sequences were also reported in another study, on yellow fever vaccine responses in identical twins.

The sample consisted of PBMCs. The source is a woman aged 18-29 years in good health.

The gene calls are TRBV6-1 and TRBJ2-2; 11 positions agree with TRBD1. Germline CDR1 MNHNS, CDR2 SASEGT. The V and J ends lost 6 bases and 3 bases, in that order; junction bases with no gene match: 6. This CDR3 is built from 16 residues. The CDR3 loop is CASSRRGQGDTGELFF. In nucleotides, the CDR3 is TGTGCCAGCAGCCGCCGGGGACAGGGGGACACCGGGGAGCTGTTTTTT.

This clonotype has ten or more counts. The gene calls are TRBV20-1 and TRBJ2-2, with 14 bases aligning to TRBD2. CDR3 size: 17 residues. Germline trimming cut 5 bases from V and 2 bases from J; bases unmatched to any gene: 7. Looked up from germline, CDR1 is DFQATT and CDR2 is SNEGSKA (reference sequence). DNA of the CDR3: TGCAGTGCTGTCCGACTAGCGGGAGGGCCCAACACCGGGGAGCTGTTTTTT. Protein sequence: CSAVRLAGGPNTGELFF.